These T cell receptor beta chains were read from a single sample in a study of cytomegalovirus exposure and HLA in healthy donors. Produced via immunoSEQ multiplex PCR; TCRdb's table is partial and in-frame only. Of fewer than 250,000 clones in the sample, about 80% are singletons; the top ten hold roughly 10%. The material sequenced was PBMCs. Every receptor here comes from a woman between 50 and 59 years old in good health and CMV-seropositive. CDR3s include the opening cysteine and the closing phenylalanine or tryptophan. Each record gives: CDR3 length, J gene, D gene, clone size, V gene, CDR3 protein, CDR3 DNA. D genes are given only for firm matches. Rows give clone size only sometimes, using once, few, many, or a class for an expanded clone.

>14|TRBJ1-2|NA|NA|TRBV7-9
CASSFELKSGGYTF
TGTGCCAGCAGCTTTGAATTGAAATCGGGAGGCTACACCTTC
>13|TRBJ1-4|NA|NA|TRBV14
CASSQSGGEKLFF
TGTGCCAGCAGCCAATCGGGGGGGGAAAAACTGTTTTTT
>14|TRBJ1-2|TRBD1|NA|TRBV11-2
CASSLGRGGGGYTF
TGTGCCAGCAGCTTAGGGAGAGGGGGCGGCGGCTACACCTTC
>12|TRBJ1-2|NA|NA|TRBV7-8
CASSLAGGGETF
TGTGCCAGCAGCTTAGCGGGGGGGGGAGAAACCTTC
>14|TRBJ2-5|TRBD2|few|TRBV29-1
CSVDTSGGRETQYF
TGCAGCGTTGATACTAGCGGGGGGCGGGAGACCCAGTACTTC
>15|TRBJ2-7|TRBD1|NA|TRBV7-9
CASSPLLDRSYEQYF
TGTGCCAGCAGCCCACTCTTGGACAGGTCCTACGAGCAGTACTTC
>16|TRBJ1-6|NA|NA|TRBV30
CAAVGPAQGFNSPLHF
TGTGCCGCCGTTGGGCCCGCACAGGGTTTTAATTCACCCCTCCACTTT
>14|TRBJ1-2|NA|NA|TRBV7-2
CASSLAGAKDGYTF
TGTGCCAGCAGCTTAGCGGGGGCTAAGGACGGCTACACCTTC
>13|TRBJ2-1|TRBD1|NA|TRBV18
CASSPGQVYEQFF
TGTGCCAGCTCACCGGGACAGGTCTATGAGCAGTTCTTC
>15|TRBJ1-4|TRBD1|NA|TRBV9
CASSLQGKREEKLFF
TGTGCCAGCAGCCTACAGGGGAAACGAGAGGAAAAACTGTTTTTT
>15|TRBJ2-7|TRBD2|NA|TRBV19
CASSIGGGISYEQYF
TGTGCCAGTAGTATAGGCGGGGGGATTTCCTACGAGCAGTACTTC
>14|TRBJ1-5|NA|NA|TRBV27
CASKEQGVNQPQHF
TGTGCCAGCAAAGAACAGGGCGTCAATCAGCCCCAGCATTTT
>15|TRBJ2-1|TRBD1|NA|TRBV11-2
CASSRIGTGDGEQFF
TGTGCCAGCAGCCGCATCGGGACAGGGGATGGTGAGCAGTTCTTC
>14|TRBJ1-1|TRBD1|NA|TRBV7-8
CASSPIQGWTEAFF
TGTGCCAGCAGCCCGATACAGGGGTGGACTGAAGCTTTCTTT
>17|TRBJ2-3|TRBD2|NA|TRBV5-1
CASSLKASGGAGDTQYF
TGCGCCAGCAGCTTGAAGGCTAGCGGGGGGGCCGGGGATACGCAGTATTTT
>16|TRBJ1-4|NA|many|TRBV4-1
CASSPDPAGANEKLFF
TGCGCCAGCAGCCCCGACCCCGCAGGGGCTAATGAAAAACTGTTTTTT
>14|TRBJ1-4|TRBD1|NA|TRBV30
CAWSPGGWSEKLFF
TGTGCCTGGAGCCCAGGGGGTTGGAGTGAAAAACTGTTTTTT
>13|TRBJ1-1|TRBD1|NA|TRBV30
CACGQGENTEAFF
TGTGCCTGCGGGCAGGGGGAGAACACTGAAGCTTTCTTT
>14|TRBJ1-6|NA|NA|TRBV7-2
CASSLTGDNSPLHF
TGTGCCAGCAGCTTAACGGGAGATAATTCACCCCTCCACTTT
>15|TRBJ2-6|NA|NA|TRBV7-2
CASSPRASGANVLTF
TGTGCCAGCAGCCCCAGGGCGTCTGGGGCCAACGTCCTGACTTTC
>16|TRBJ2-7|TRBD1|NA|TRBV5-1
CASSLATGNVPYEQYF
TGCGCCAGCAGCTTGGCGACAGGGAACGTCCCCTACGAGCAGTACTTC
>16|TRBJ2-1|NA|NA|TRBV11-2
CASSPVQGGRGNEQFF
TGTGCCAGCAGCCCCGTTCAGGGCGGTAGGGGCAATGAGCAGTTCTTC
>15|TRBJ2-1|TRBD2|NA|TRBV6-5
CASSASGGSYNEQFF
TGTGCCAGCAGCGCTAGCGGGGGCTCCTACAATGAGCAGTTCTTC
>14|TRBJ1-1|NA|NA|TRBV2
CASRVRGENTEAFF
TGTGCCAGCAGGGTTCGGGGGGAGAACACTGAAGCTTTCTTT
>17|TRBJ2-1|TRBD2|NA|TRBV4-3
CASSQHRTSGGYNEQFF
TGCGCCAGCAGCCAACACAGGACTAGCGGGGGGTACAATGAGCAGTTCTTC
>14|TRBJ2-4|NA|NA|TRBV19
CASSIPGTKNIQYF
TGTGCCAGTAGTATACCGGGGACCAAAAACATTCAGTACTTC